The 10 T cell receptor beta chains presented below share a single source sample, sequenced in a study of T-cell memory formation after mild COVID-19. One entry per CDR3 protein results from TCRdb running MiXCR on the 5' RACE reads. The profile covers approximately 250,000 distinct CDR3 sequences, with 15% appearing a single time and around 2.2% taken by the ten largest. Sequenced sample: PBMCs or a T cell subset sorted from them (not recorded which). These receptors were obtained from an adult woman who had mild COVID-19 (a few samples of this study predate the infection). Cell type and time point are not known.

The chain joins TRBV5-1 to TRBJ2-4; 10 positions agree with TRBD2. The V segment lost 0 bases and the J segment 5 bases; nucleotides outside the gene matches: 8. The germline V gene has CDR1 SGHRS and CDR2 YFSETQ. The CDR3 totals 17 residues. As DNA, the CDR3 is TGCGCCAGCAGCTTGGAGAGCGGGAGGGCCCCCCAAAACATTCAGTACTTC. Translation gives CASSLESGRAPQNIQYF. The variable domain in full, completed from reference TRBV5-1 and TRBJ2-4, reads KAGVTQTPRYLIKTRGQQVTLSCSPISGHRSVSWYQQTPGQGLQFLFEYFSETQRNKGNFPGRFSGRQFSNSRSEMNVSTLELGDSALYLCASSLESGRAPQNIQYFGAGTRLSVL.

Only a few counts were recorded for this clonotype. The chain has TRBV7-2 and TRBJ2-3, with D unclear. This CDR3 region has 15 residues. The V gene lost 5 bases and the J gene lost 2 bases, with 14 bases spanning the gap. Germline CDR1 SGHTA, CDR2 FQGNSA. DNA for the CDR3: TGTGCCAGCAGCCCTCCCCTTACTTACACAGATACGCAGTATTTT. It yields the protein CASSPPLTYTDTQYF.

This clonotype was seen only once. V and J are TRBV5-1 and TRBJ2-5; 11 bases are a match to TRBD1. Germline V lookup: CDR1 SGHRS, CDR2 YFSETQ. CDR3 length: 15 residues. V dropped 4 bases and J dropped 5; count of bases not matched to a gene: 7. CDR3 DNA: TGCGCCAGCAGCGGACAGGGGGCAACAGGGGAGACCCAGTACTTC. The encoded protein is CASSGQGATGETQYF.

Only a few counts were recorded for this clonotype. V gene TRBV4-1 combines with J gene TRBJ2-1; D is possibly TRBD2 (6 bases). V was cut by 0 bases and J by 10 bases, with 13 bases left in between. Germline CDR1 MGHRA, CDR2 YSYEKL. This CDR3 is built from 14 residues. CDR3 sequence reads: CASSQEAARGEQFF. Here the CDR3 DNA reads TGCGCCAGCAGCCAAGAGGCGGCGCGGGGCGAGCAGTTCTTC.

The V gene is TRBV6-1, the J gene TRBJ2-7, with 10 bases aligning to TRBD2. CDR1 is MNHNS, CDR2 SASEGT, per germline. The length of the CDR3 is 14 residues. J was trimmed by 3 bases and V by 6 bases; bases with no gene match: 5. The CDR3: CASRAGGPSYEQYF. CDR3 nucleotides: TGTGCCAGCAGAGCGGGAGGGCCGAGCTACGAGCAGTACTTC.

This clonotype appeared many times. This CDR3 is CASSLAGGLNEQFF. CDR3 in DNA: TGTGCCAGCAGCCTAGCGGGAGGGTTGAATGAGCAGTTCTTC. The rearrangement joins TRBV11-2 to TRBJ2-1; 12 bases fit TRBD2. CDR1 SGHAT and CDR2 FQNNGV come from the germline V gene. This CDR3 has 14 residues. With 5 bases clipped from V and 7 bases from J, the junction kept 3 bases outside the gene matches. Full variable domain (outside the CDR3, taken from reference TRBV11-2 and TRBJ2-1): EAGVAQSPRYKIIEKRQSVAFWCNPISGHATLYWYQQILGQGPKLLIQFQNNGVVDDSQLPKDRFSAERLKGVDSTLKIQPAKLEDSAVYLCASSLAGGLNEQFFGPGTRLTVL.

The chain links TRBV12-3 or TRBV12-4 to TRBJ2-1, with D possibly matching TRBD2 (5 bases). The CDR3 sequence is 15 residues long. V lost 6 bases and J 9 bases, leaving 21 bases between the germline ends. The CDR3: CASRRAGVNIGEQFF. Here the CDR3 DNA reads TGTGCCAGCAGGCGGGCGGGCGTGAATATTGGTGAGCAGTTCTTC.

The chain is built from TRBV6-2 or TRBV6-3 and TRBJ2-7, with D tentatively TRBD2 (5 bases). Germline CDR1 reads MNHEY; CDR2 reads SVGEGT. The germline V and J ends were trimmed by 9 bases and 2 bases, with 23 bases remaining between them. The CDR3 is 16 amino acids. Here the CDR3 DNA reads TGTGCCAGTACGAGCAACTTAGCCGGGGTCACCTACGAGCAGTACTTC. Amino acids: CASTSNLAGVTYEQYF.

There are many counts of this clonotype. The CDR3 sequence: CASSLGGINTGELFF. The CDR3 DNA reads TGTGCCAGCAGCTTAGGGGGAATAAACACCGGGGAGCTGTTTTTT. The chain joins TRBV7-8 to TRBJ2-2, with D uncertain. Germline V gene lookup returns CDR1 SGHVS and CDR2 FQNEAQ. The CDR3 sequence is 15 residues long. V gave up 1 base and J gave up 2 bases, with 8 bases separating them.

This clonotype was observed a few times. The chain couples TRBV12-3 or TRBV12-4 to TRBJ1-2; D perhaps matches TRBD1 (6 bases). The CDR3 is 14 amino acids. The V gene lost 5 bases and the J gene lost 4 bases, with 14 bases spanning the gap. The CDR3 sequence is CASSLRTESYGYTF. The CDR3 coding sequence is TGTGCCAGCAGTCTCCGGACAGAAAGCTATGGCTACACCTTC.